Below, 9 T cell receptor beta chains from the same sample are listed, as sequenced in a study of T cells in women clearing cervical HPV infection (dated by TCRdb to 2016 to 2019). The library was built by means of the immunoSEQ multiplex PCR assay. In its TCRdb copy, this immuneACCESS table keeps in-frame sequences only and misses some clones. Where compared with another copy, unresolved V genes explain less than half of these, and the others have no known cause. The sample's table covers around 28,000 clones. 15% to 20% of the sample lies in the top ten. Sequenced sample: blood buffy coat. The receptors shown here come from a woman between 18 and 70 years old with a cervical HPV16 infection that either progressed to CIN3+ or cleared (not recorded which).

As concerns this clone: The read terminates 3 residues ahead of where the CDR3 ends, so the germline J gene completes it. The rearrangement joins TRBV20-1 to TRBJ1-1; maybe TRBD1 (6 bases). Germline loops: CDR1 DFQATT, CDR2 SNEGSKA (reference sequence). The CDR3 extends over 13 amino acids. V gave up 7 bases and J gave up 5 bases, with 17 bases separating them. This CDR3 is CSVTGGGRTEAFF. CDR3 DNA (partial): TGCAGTGTTACAGGAGGGGGTAGAACTGAA.

With regard to this clone: The read stops 3 residues short of the end of the CDR3; the missing end is completed from the germline J gene. The chain uses TRBV29-1 and TRBJ2-6, with TRBD1 matching 7 bases. The CDR3 is made up of 19 amino acids. Germline V gene sequence: CDR1 SQVTM, CDR2 ANQGSEA. V was clipped by 4 bases and J by 0 bases; unmatched bases: 15. The CDR3 loop is CSVAPRGRLGASGANVLTF. Partial CDR3 DNA: TGCAGCGTTGCCCCGAGGGGGCGCCTTGGGGCCTCTGGGGCCAACGTC.

Details on this clone: The read terminates 3 residues before the CDR3 end, so the remaining end is supplied by the germline J gene. This rearrangement joins TRBV2 to TRBJ2-1, with TRBD2 matching 11 bases. Germline values: CDR1 SNHLY, CDR2 FYNNEI. The CDR3 length is 15 residues. V shed 3 bases and J 7 bases; nucleotides not matched to a gene: 5. Incomplete CDR3 DNA: TGTGCCAGCAGTGATAGCGGGGGGGCCTCGAATGAG. Protein sequence: CASSDSGGASNE. The whole CDR3 reads CASSDSGGASNEQFF.

A word on this clone: With the read ending 3 residues before the CDR3 end, the germline J gene is used to fill in that end. This sequence joins TRBV20-1 and TRBJ1-2, with D hard to call. CDR1 and CDR2 from the germline V gene are DFQATT and SNEGSKA (reference sequence). Trimming left V 0 bases short and J 2 bases short, with 13 bases between. CDR3 length: 15 residues. The part of the CDR3 DNA that was read is TGCAGTGCTAGAGATTCCCAAAGGGTGAACTATGGC. Translating gives CSARDSQRVNYG. The whole CDR3 reads CSARDSQRVNYGYTF.

The sequenced part of the CDR3 DNA is TGTGCCAGCAGCTTCCCCTCGTTCCGCGGT. This codes for CASSFPSFRG. The whole CDR3 reads CASSFPSFRGQYF. The V and J genes are TRBV7-9 and TRBJ2-4; D remains ambiguous. The read finishes 3 residues shy of the CDR3 end, and the germline J gene is used to complete it. CDR1 and CDR2 from the germline V gene are SEHNR and FQNEAQ (reference sequence). The CDR3 spans 13 residues.

A note on this clone: Coverage ceases 3 residues before the CDR3 finishes, and the germline J gene fills in the end. The chain is built from TRBV12-3 or TRBV12-4 and TRBJ2-7, with 10 bases aligning to TRBD2. The CDR3 is made up of 15 amino acids. After removal of 6 bases from V and 4 bases from J, the junction contained 9 bases not matched to a gene. CDR3: CASRPSGSGPYEQYF. Partial CDR3 DNA: TGTGCCAGCAGACCTAGCGGGAGTGGTCCTTACGAG.

Turning to this clone: The read halts 3 residues ahead of the CDR3 end, with the missing end drawn from the germline J gene. The chain uses TRBV9 and TRBJ1-2, with 8 bases that match TRBD1. The CDR3 is made up of 13 amino acids. V lost 3 bases to trimming and J lost 5 bases; unmatched junction nucleotides: 3. Germline CDR1 SGDLS, CDR2 YYNGEE. The DNA read from the CDR3 is TGTGCCAGCAGCGCCACAGGGGGTTATGGC. Translation: CASSATGGYG. The full-length CDR3 reads as CASSATGGYGYTF.

The CDR3 reads CAISAAEINQPQHF. The sequenced CDR3 bases are TGTGCCATCAGTGCGGCGGAGATCAATCAGCCC. The chain recombines TRBV10-3 with TRBJ1-5; D not resolved. The read ends 3 residues before the CDR3 terminus; that terminus is restored from the germline J gene. The CDR3 extends over 14 amino acids. Germline values: CDR1 ENHRY, CDR2 SYGVKD. Trimming left V 4 bases short and J 3 bases short, with 10 bases between.

As concerns this clone: The observed sequence ends 3 residues before the CDR3 terminus, with the missing tail filled in from the germline J gene. The rearrangement uses TRBV19 and TRBJ1-4; 11 nucleotides match TRBD1. CDR3 size: 15 residues. The germline CDR1 and CDR2 sequences are LNHDA and SQIVND (reference sequence). The CDR3 is CASSGGQGGYSPLFF. The sequenced CDR3 bases are TGTGCCAGTAGTGGGGGACAGGGGGGGTATTCACCA.